Listed below are T cell receptor beta chains from one sample, sequenced in a study of T cells in Graves' hyperthyroidism and ophthalmopathy. TCRdb recomputed calls from the multiplex PCR reads with MiXCR, one row per CDR3 protein. The sample includes 360,000 or so distinct CDR3 sequences, about a fifth of them seen just once. Sequenced material: blood. The receptors derive from a woman between 18 and 29 years old with Graves' hyperthyroidism. Each CDR3 is given with its conserved first and last residue. The order of the fields is CDR3 length, V gene, J gene, D gene, clone size, CDR3 DNA, CDR3 protein. The D gene is left open where the match is weak. The size of a clone is reported for some rows only, either as once, few or many, or as a class for expanded clones.

>17|TRBV6-1|TRBJ1-3|NA|many
TGTGCCAGCAGCCCCCGGGACGTTACCCTCTCTGGAAACACCATATATTTT
CASSPRDVTLSGNTIYF
>14|TRBV5-1|TRBJ1-5|NA|many
TGCGCCAGCAGCTTGACAGGGAGGAATCAGCCCCAGCATTTT
CASSLTGRNQPQHF
>13|TRBV11-2|TRBJ2-1|NA|few
TGTGCCAGCAGCATCTCGGGACTCCATGAGCAGTTCTTC
CASSISGLHEQFF
>19|TRBV19|TRBJ1-1|NA|NA
TGTGCCAGTAGTATAGATATTTATGTGGGCTATGAAATGAACACTGAAGCTTTCTTT
CASSIDIYVGYEMNTEAFF
>16|TRBV4-1|TRBJ1-2|NA|many
TGCGCCAGCAGCCAAGAGGGTTCGGGGGCGGGCTATGGCTACACCTTC
CASSQEGSGAGYGYTF
>11|TRBV6-6|TRBJ2-5|NA|many
TGTGCCAGCAGTTACCTGGAGACCCAGTACTTC
CASSYLETQYF
>17|TRBV4-1|TRBJ2-2|TRBD2|few
TGCGCCAGCAGCCAAGATTATGAAGGACTAGGTCCCGGGGAGCTGTTTTTT
CASSQDYEGLGPGELFF
>14|TRBV6-2/TRBV6-3|TRBJ2-5|NA|NA
TGTGCCAGCAGCGCAACGGGAGCGCGAGAGACCCAGTACTTC
CASSATGARETQYF
>15|TRBV2|TRBJ1-1|TRBD1|many
TGTGCCAGCAGTGAAGCGCTTCTAAGGGGGCGCACAGCTTTCTTT
CASSEALLRGRTAFF
>15|TRBV27|TRBJ2-7|TRBD1|many
TGTGCCAGCAGTTTATTCGGACAGGGGGCGCGGGAGCAGTACTTC
CASSLFGQGAREQYF
>15|TRBV6-5|TRBJ1-1|TRBD1|NA
TGTGCCAGCAGTTACTCAAACAGGGGGAGTGGAGTAGCTTTCTTT
CASSYSNRGSGVAFF
>13|TRBV19|TRBJ2-5|NA|few
TGTGCCAGTAGTCAGATTGTCCAAGGGACCCAGTACTTC
CASSQIVQGTQYF
>13|TRBV27|TRBJ1-1|NA|NA
TGTGCCAGCAGTTTCAAGAGTTACGCTGAAGCTTTCTTT
CASSFKSYAEAFF
>12|TRBV6-1|TRBJ1-1|NA|many
TGTGCCAGCAGTGACAGGAACACTGAAGCTTTCTTT
CASSDRNTEAFF
>16|TRBV5-1|TRBJ2-2|NA|few
TGCGCCAGCAGCTTGGACCCTATCGGAAACACCGGGGAGCTGTTTTTT
CASSLDPIGNTGELFF
>12|TRBV20-1|TRBJ1-1|NA|NA
TGCAGTGCTAGTAGCAGAAACACTGAAGCTTTCTTT
CSASSRNTEAFF
>16|TRBV28|TRBJ1-5|TRBD1|many
TGTGCCAGCAGTTTATATCCGGGACAGGGCAATCAGCCCCAGCATTTT
CASSLYPGQGNQPQHF
>14|TRBV15|TRBJ2-7|NA|many
TGTGCCACCAGCGTAGGCCAGGGAGGCGACGAGCAGTACTTC
CATSVGQGGDEQYF
>15|TRBV4-1|TRBJ1-5|NA|many
TGCGCCAGCAGCCAAGATTATCAGGGATACCAGCCCCAGCATTTT
CASSQDYQGYQPQHF
>15|TRBV27|TRBJ2-4|NA|NA
TGTGCCAGCAGTTTAGGAGGGAAGGCCCTAAACATTAAGTACTTC
CASSLGGKALNIKYF
>19|TRBV5-1|TRBJ1-5|TRBD1|many
TGCGCCAGCAGCTTGCTGACAGGGGTGGGCTTATATAGCAATCAGCCCCAGCATTTT
CASSLLTGVGLYSNQPQHF
>15|TRBV12-5|TRBJ1-1|NA|NA
TGTGCTAGTGGTTTGGGGGTCAGCCTGAACACTGAAGCTTTCTTT
CASGLGVSLNTEAFF
>14|TRBV12-5|TRBJ2-7|NA|many
TGTGCTAGTGGACCGGACAGACCTAAAGACGAGCAGTACTTC
CASGPDRPKDEQYF
>11|TRBV6-2/TRBV6-3|TRBJ1-5|NA|many
TGTGCCAGCAGGGGCAATCAGCCCCAGCATTTT
CASRGNQPQHF
>14|TRBV15|TRBJ1-2|TRBD1|many
TGTGCCACCAATAGGGACAGGCGAGGTTATGGCTACACCTTC
CATNRDRRGYGYTF
>13|TRBV20-1|TRBJ2-5|NA|few
TGCAGTGCTAGTATCCCTCTCCAAGAGACCCAGTACTTC
CSASIPLQETQYF
>15|TRBV6-1|TRBJ2-5|TRBD1|NA
TGTGCCAGCATAGGGCAGGGGGCTCAAGGGGCGACCCAGTACTTC
CASIGQGAQGATQYF
>14|TRBV2|TRBJ2-7|NA|many
TGTGCCAGCAGTGACAGGATTAGCTCCTACGAGCAGTACTTC
CASSDRISSYEQYF
>13|TRBV30|TRBJ1-5|NA|NA
TGTGCCTGGACAGGGGCCTGGAATCAGCCCCAGCATTTT
CAWTGAWNQPQHF
>15|TRBV20-1|TRBJ2-5|TRBD2|few
TGCAGTGCTAGGGGCCGGCGGGGGGGCCAAGAGACCCAGTACTTC
CSARGRRGGQETQYF
>14|TRBV20-1|TRBJ2-7|NA|NA
TGCAGTGCTAGAGAGGTACGTCCCGCCTACGAGCAGTACTTC
CSAREVRPAYEQYF
>14|TRBV12-3/TRBV12-4|TRBJ1-1|NA|many
TGTGCCAGCAGTTCTTCTCATACGAACTTGGAAGCTTTCTTT
CASSSSHTNLEAFF
>14|TRBV2|TRBJ2-7|NA|many
TGTGCCAGCAGTGAAGGGTCGTCCCACTACGAGCAGTACTTC
CASSEGSSHYEQYF
>14|TRBV12-3/TRBV12-4|TRBJ1-3|NA|many
TGTGCCAGCAGTTTGTATACCTCTGGAAACACCATATATTTT
CASSLYTSGNTIYF
>13|TRBV12-3/TRBV12-4|TRBJ2-5|TRBD1|many
TGTGCCAGCAGTTTTCAGGGGGAAAAGACCCAGTACTTC
CASSFQGEKTQYF
>15|TRBV15|TRBJ1-5|NA|many
TGTGCCACCAGCAGAGATTCTCGGGGCAATCAGCCCCAGCATTTT
CATSRDSRGNQPQHF
>14|TRBV5-1|TRBJ1-2|TRBD1|NA
TGCGCCAGCAGCTTGGAGGGAGGGGGCCAAGGCTACACCTTC
CASSLEGGGQGYTF
>16|TRBV12-3/TRBV12-4|TRBJ1-2|NA|many
TGTGCCAGCAGCCATACCGGGACGGAAGCTAACTATGGCTACACCTTC
CASSHTGTEANYGYTF
>14|TRBV19|TRBJ2-7|NA|many
TGTGCCAGTAGTATAAGTCGACAGACCTACGAGCAGTACTTC
CASSISRQTYEQYF